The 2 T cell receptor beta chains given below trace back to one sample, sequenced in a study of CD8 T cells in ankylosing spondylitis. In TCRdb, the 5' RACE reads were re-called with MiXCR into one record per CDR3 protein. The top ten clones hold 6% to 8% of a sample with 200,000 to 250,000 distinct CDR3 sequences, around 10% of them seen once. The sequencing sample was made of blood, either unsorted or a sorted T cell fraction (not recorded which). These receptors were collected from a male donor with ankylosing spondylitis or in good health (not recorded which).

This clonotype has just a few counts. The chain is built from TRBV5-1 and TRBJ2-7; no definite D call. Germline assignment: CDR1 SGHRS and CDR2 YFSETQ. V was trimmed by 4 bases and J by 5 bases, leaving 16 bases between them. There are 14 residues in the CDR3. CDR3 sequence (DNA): TGCGCCAGCAGCCCGGAGCCGAGTGGAGACGAGCAGTACTTC. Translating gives CASSPEPSGDEQYF.

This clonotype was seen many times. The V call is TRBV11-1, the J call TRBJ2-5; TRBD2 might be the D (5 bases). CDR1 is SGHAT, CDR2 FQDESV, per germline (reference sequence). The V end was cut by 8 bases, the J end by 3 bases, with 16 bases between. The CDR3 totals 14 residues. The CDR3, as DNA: TGTGCCAGCGCATTAACGGACGGGGAAGAGACCCAGTACTTC. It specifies CASALTDGEETQYF.